This TCR beta chain was sequenced in a study of blood T cell repertoires in COVID-19 (dated by TCRdb to 2020 to 2022). Study-wide context: Samples covering the acute and convalescent phases of COVID-19 were provided by collaborators in the United States, Italy and Spain. The prospective study material was composed of cDNA or gDNA derived from T cells, B-cell-depleted T cells, or PBMCs. The dataset comprised deeply sampled blood TCRbeta repertoires from subjects exposed to, actively infected with, or recovered from COVID-19. A freely available public database, intended as a resource for researchers studying the immune response to SARS-CoV-2, is where the repertoires were released. The samples were drawn from two sources: the first 160 participants of the ongoing ImmuneRACE study, and 1,254 subjects contributed by 6 global collaborators. Sample metadata almost always included a de-identified subject ID, COVID-19 status, age in years and sex. Where available, HLA class I and class II types were taken from metadata supplied by the sample provider and were not determined by assay-based typing. Study-wide findings and limitations: How much clinical and demographic metadata was included differed by source and by participant, and the metadata was provided uncurated.

For this clone: It has no known antigen specificity. The record has no base qualities; no much larger clone is one base away.

The collaborating institutions used their own protocols to collect whole blood in K2EDTA tubes. For TCRbeta analysis, collaborators shipped samples in one of three forms: frozen whole blood, isolated PBMCs, or DNA extracted from either of those sample types. TCRbeta CDR3 regions were amplified from genomic DNA using the immunoSEQ Assay, a bias-controlled multiplex PCR. The original pipeline was this. Within the assay, amplification of reference gene primers was used to estimate how many nucleated cells each sample contained. To quantify the absolute abundance of each unique TCRbeta CDR3 rearrangement, sequence reads were collapsed and filtered. For each sample, productive Simpson clonality was calculated as the square root of Simpson's diversity index across productive rearrangements. TCRdb retrieved this table from immuneACCESS and kept in-frame rearrangements only. Not all clones are present; in checked studies, unresolved V genes account for under half, and no reason is known for the remainder. V and J calls and clone size follow that table, whereas D and trimming were derived from the DNA. The table for this sample lists tens of thousands of clones; roughly 89% of them were counted only once. Roughly 4.9% of the sample comes from the top ten.

Taken from cysteine to phenylalanine, the CDR3 has 14 residues. Left in the record is the CDR3 DNA by itself, 42 bases read in frame from the first base. Based on the germline V gene, the CDR1 and CDR2 sequences are ENHRY and SYGVKD. V is clipped by 3 bases and J by 0 bases, and the sequence between their germline boundaries is 6 bases long. The chain is assembled from TRBV10-3 and TRBJ1-5, with a tentative D gene TRBD1 over 5 matching bases. This sequence was found in a woman of 80 years or more with active COVID-19. The sequencing sample was made of peripheral blood. The CDR3: CAISEQVSNQPQHF. The nucleotide sequence reads as follows: TGTGCCATCAGTGAACAGGTTAGCAATCAGCCCCAGCATTTT.